This T cell receptor beta chain was sequenced in a study of blood T cell repertoires in COVID-19. Researchers sorted participants into cohorts using their self-reported clinical history. Some clones are missing from TCRdb's copy, which holds only in-frame ones; the method was immunoSEQ multiplex PCR. The table records over 250,000 clones, 85% to 90% of them present only once. This clone has a single count. This receptor was taken from a woman aged 18-29 years who had recovered from COVID-19. Material for sequencing was PBMCs or T cells enriched from blood (not recorded which).

The DNA of the CDR3 is TGTGCCAGCAGTGAACAGGGAGAGACCCAGTACTTC. This encodes CASSEQGETQYF. The chain links TRBV6-1 to TRBJ2-5; TRBD1 is a possible D gene (5 bases). This CDR3 spans 12 amino acids. Germline V gives CDR1 MNHNS, CDR2 SASEGT. V lost 2 bases to trimming and J lost 4 bases, with 5 bases between them.